This entry is about one T cell receptor beta chain. The data originate from a study of T cells in Graves' hyperthyroidism and ophthalmopathy. The CDR3 contains 16 residues. CDR1 is DFQATT and CDR2 is SNEGSKA in the germline V gene (reference sequence). V dropped 1 base and J dropped 6 bases, with 16 bases sitting between them. Cells are PBMCs isolated from 10 ml of fresh blood. Researchers amplified the TCR beta CDR3 regions from RNA transcripts. The HTBI primer set served for first-round RT-PCR of the TCR CDR3. Using its own MiXCR run on the multiplex PCR reads, TCRdb lists one record per CDR3 protein. The sample lists about 260,000 distinct CDR3 sequences; 20% to 25% were seen once.

The sequence derives from a man aged 30 to 45 with Graves' ophthalmopathy. The specimen sequenced was blood. The V call is TRBV20-1, the J call TRBJ1-6, with D possibly being TRBD1 (5 bases). The DNA for the CDR3 is TGCAGTGCTAGAGCTCGTACAGGTCATTTTAATTCACCCCTCCACTTT. Translation gives CSARARTGHFNSPLHF.